Presented here are 13 T cell receptor beta chains from one specimen sequenced in a study of tumor-infiltrating lymphocytes in primary liver carcinoma. Germline DNA was also extracted, while the blood RNA originated from unsorted whole blood. A primer matching the constant region was used to make TCR beta cDNA from 500 to 650 ng of total RNA. Construction of TCR beta libraries relied on three successive nested multiplex PCR rounds employing slightly modified ARM-PCR. Investigators reported that the first two PCR rounds, at 9 to 11 cycles each, used TRBV1-TRBV30 forward primers with a C-beta reverse primer. From the multiplex PCR reads, TCRdb called clonotypes with MiXCR, one entry per CDR3 protein. The table shows about 180,000 distinct CDR3 sequences, with roughly three fifths occurring only once. The sample was peripheral blood. These receptors all come from a middle-aged man with primary liver carcinoma and hepatitis B virus infection.

Regarding this clonotype: Given a much more abundant clone one base away, this may be a read error. The genes are TRBV10-3 and TRBJ1-2; 8 nucleotides line up with TRBD1. The CDR3 sequence is 14 residues long. J was trimmed by 10 bases and V by 7 bases; bases with no gene match: 14. Germline V CDR1 and CDR2: ENHRY, SYGVKD. DNA for the CDR3: TGTGCCATCACCCTAGGACAGGGACAGGCTGACTACACCTTC. Its translation: CAITLGQGQADYTF.

This clonotype has only a few counts. V gene TRBV4-1 combines with J gene TRBJ1-5; D is unclear. The CDR3 runs to 17 residues. Germline CDR1 reads MGHRA; CDR2 reads YSYEKL. Between the trimmed V and J ends, which lost 0 bases and 2 bases, there was a span of 14 bases. CDR3 protein: CASSQDESKGGNQPQHF. CDR3 coding DNA: TGCGCCAGCAGCCAAGACGAGAGTAAAGGTGGCAATCAGCCCCAGCATTTT.

There are a few counts of this clonotype. This sequence joins TRBV6-6 and TRBJ1-3, with 9 bases matching TRBD1. Germline CDR1 and CDR2: MNHNY and SVGAGI (reference sequence). The CDR3 is 14 residues long. The V gene end was trimmed by 8 bases and the J gene end by 3 bases; junction bases not matched to a gene: 5. Here the CDR3 reads CASLTGGIGNTIYF. As DNA, the CDR3 is TGTGCCAGCCTGACAGGGGGAATTGGAAACACCATATATTTT.

With regard to this clonotype: Being one base from a much bigger clone, this may be a read error. The chain carries TRBV11-2 and TRBJ1-4; no firm D call. The CDR3 has 15 residues. Germline V lookup: CDR1 SGHAT, CDR2 FQNNGV. DNA of the CDR3: TGTGCCAACAGCTTAGATTGGGGTGGCCATGAAAAACTGTTTTTT. Translation: CANSLDWGGHEKLFF. Combining the CDR3 with reference TRBV11-2 and TRBJ1-4 gives the whole variable domain EAGVAQSPRYKIIEKRQSVAFWCNPISGHATLYWYQQILGQGPKLLIQFQNNGVVDDSQLPKDRFSAERLKGVDSTLKIQPAKLEDSAVYLCANSLDWGGHEKLFFGSGTQLSVL.

The chain combines TRBV5-4 with TRBJ2-1, with 9 bases that match TRBD2. Germline V lookup: CDR1 SGHNT, CDR2 YYREEE (reference sequence). The CDR3 has 18 residues. Unmatched junction bases numbered 15, after V lost 4 bases and J lost 4 bases. In DNA, the CDR3 is TGTGCCAGCAGCATGATGTCCACAGCGGGAGGAATGTACAATGAGCAGTTCTTC. It encodes CASSMMSTAGGMYNEQFF.

With regard to this clonotype: Relative to the germline gene, one junction end is altered; a read error may explain this. The rearrangement joins TRBV4-1 to TRBJ2-1; D is possibly TRBD2 (6 bases). Germline V gene sequence: CDR1 MGHRA, CDR2 YSYEKL. This CDR3 has 14 amino acids. For the CDR3, the DNA is TGCGCCAGCAGCCAACATAGTGGGGGGAATGGGCAGTTCTTC. This sequence encodes CASSQHSGGNGQFF.

This sequence joins TRBV6-1 and TRBJ1-3; D uncertain. V was cut by 9 bases and J by 4 bases, with 10 bases left in between. Germline CDR1 reads MNHNS; CDR2 reads SASEGT. The CDR3 has 12 amino acids. DNA for the CDR3: TGTGCCAGTGGACTCATGGGAAACACCATATATTTT. Amino acid sequence: CASGLMGNTIYF.

This clonotype was counted at least ten times. The V gene is TRBV11-2, the J gene TRBJ2-1; D may be TRBD2 (6 bases). Per the germline V gene, CDR1 is SGHAT and CDR2 is FQNNGV. The CDR3 spans 15 residues. V was clipped by 5 bases and J by 3 bases, with 14 bases between them. The CDR3 DNA reads as TGTGCCAGCAGCCCGGAGACTAGAATCTACAATGAGCAGTTCTTC. Residues: CASSPETRIYNEQFF. Looking up the rest from reference TRBV11-2 and TRBJ2-1 gives the full variable domain: EAGVAQSPRYKIIEKRQSVAFWCNPISGHATLYWYQQILGQGPKLLIQFQNNGVVDDSQLPKDRFSAERLKGVDSTLKIQPAKLEDSAVYLCASSPETRIYNEQFFGPGTRLTVL.

V gene TRBV11-2 combines with J gene TRBJ2-1, with 7 bases matching TRBD2. V was clipped by 5 bases and J by 15 bases; unmatched bases: 19. CDR1 is SGHAT and CDR2 is FQNNGV in the germline V gene. CDR3 length: 15 amino acids. The CDR3 region is CASSPGFSGHSIGFF. DNA of the CDR3: TGTGCCAGCAGCCCTGGTTTTAGCGGGCATTCAATAGGGTTCTTC. The full variable domain, with the rest looked up from reference TRBV11-2 and TRBJ2-1, is EAGVAQSPRYKIIEKRQSVAFWCNPISGHATLYWYQQILGQGPKLLIQFQNNGVVDDSQLPKDRFSAERLKGVDSTLKIQPAKLEDSAVYLCASSPGFSGHSIGFFGPGTRLTVL.

In this sample, this clonotype turned up once. This CDR3 is missing its conserved last phenylalanine or tryptophan, likely due to a read error. The chain uses TRBV14 and TRBJ2-1; 11 nucleotides line up with TRBD2. Germline V gene lookup returns CDR1 SGHDN and CDR2 FVKESK. There are 17 residues in the CDR3. The J segment lost 2 bases and the V segment lost 0 bases, leaving 3 bases of the junction unmatched. CDR3 region: CASSQDGGLAAYNEQFL. The CDR3 bases are TGTGCCAGCAGCCAAGACGGGGGACTAGCGGCCTACAATGAGCAGTTCCTC.

There are a few counts of this clonotype. A much larger clone is a single base away; this may be a read error. The chain is built from TRBV11-2 and TRBJ2-3; D remains ambiguous. Germline lookup yields CDR1 SGHAT and CDR2 FQNNGV. The CDR3 runs to 12 residues. Trimming removed 9 bases from V and 6 bases from J, with 13 bases in between. This CDR3 is CARRGAGDTQYF. CDR3 DNA: TGTGCCAGGAGAGGCGCCGGGGATACGCAGTATTTT.

This clonotype was detected a few times. This rearrangement joins TRBV4-1 to TRBJ2-2, with D maybe TRBD2 (6 bases). This CDR3 spans 15 amino acids. Germline CDR1 and CDR2: MGHRA and YSYEKL. V dropped 1 base and J dropped 7 bases, with 13 bases sitting between them. The CDR3 bases are TGCGCCAGCAGCCAAGGGTTTGGGGGGTTCGGGGAGCTGTTTTTT. Amino acids: CASSQGFGGFGELFF.

The chain recombines TRBV12-3 or TRBV12-4 with TRBJ1-3; D is ambiguous. Trimming removed 1 base at V and 0 bases at J, with 10 bases between. This CDR3 spans 16 amino acids. This chain's CDR3 is CASSLGPSSSGNTIYF. CDR3 coding DNA: TGTGCCAGCAGTTTAGGGCCCTCCAGCTCTGGAAACACCATATATTTT.